The source of this T cell receptor beta chain is a study of blood T cell repertoires in COVID-19. Overall study context: Samples came from the United States, Italy and Spain, spanning acute and convalescent COVID-19. T cells, B-cell-depleted T cells, or PBMCs provided the cDNA or gDNA that served as material.

This CDR3 comprises 13 residues. V gave up 3 bases and J gave up 12 bases; unmatched junction bases: 7. Per the germline V gene, CDR1 is MNHEY and CDR2 is SMNVEV (reference sequence). In the original workflow: Reference gene primer amplification gave nucleated cell count estimates. The data were produced by immunoSEQ multiplex PCR, yet TCRdb's version contains in-frame clones alone and is incomplete. From that table come the V and J calls and clone size; the DNA was used to work out D and trimming. This sample has hundreds of thousands of clones, with 83% found just once. Seattle enrolled patients during active infection and tracked them longitudinally.

The clonotype was recovered from a woman aged 25 to 45 with COVID-19, enrolled during active disease. Sequencing input: peripheral blood. The chain links TRBV27 to TRBJ1-1; TRBD1 aligns across 10 bases. In nucleotides, the CDR3 is TGTGCCAGCAGTTTCTCGGGACAGGGGTTAACTTTCTTT. This encodes CASSFSGQGLTFF.